This is a list of T cell receptor beta chains from one sample in a study of T cell repertoires in cytomegalovirus infection. MiXCR, run by TCRdb on the reads, gives a single entry per CDR3 protein. Among hundreds of thousands of distinct CDR3 sequences, around 35% were seen once, and the ten largest hold about 20%. What these receptors recognize is not known. The sample here was cultured PBMCs, taken from culture after CMV antigen stimulation. Source of these receptors: a human donor in good health (CMV status not recorded). Some clones in this sample may be carry-over from other donors' samples. Each CDR3 is given with its conserved first and last residue. The order of the fields is J gene, V gene, D gene, clone size, CDR3 protein, CDR3 DNA. A D gene is named only where the DNA matches it firmly. Not every row has a clone size; where given, it reads once, few, many or a size class.

j_call: TRBJ1-2
v_call: TRBV11-2
d_call: .
clone_size: .
cdr3_aa: CASSSTWTNYGYTF
cdr3_nt: TGTGCCAGCAGCTCTACGTGGACTAACTATGGCTACACCTTC

j_call: TRBJ1-5
v_call: TRBV2
d_call: .
clone_size: .
cdr3_aa: CASRGGQPQHF
cdr3_nt: TGTGCCAGCAGAGGCGGCCAGCCCCAGCATTTT

j_call: TRBJ2-3
v_call: TRBV7-9
d_call: .
clone_size: .
cdr3_aa: CASSFDGGRVTDTQYF
cdr3_nt: TGTGCCAGCAGCTTTGACGGGGGGCGTGTCACAGATACGCAGTATTTT

j_call: TRBJ1-2
v_call: TRBV10-3
d_call: .
clone_size: .
cdr3_aa: CAISEKRGDNGYTF
cdr3_nt: TGTGCCATCAGTGAGAAAAGAGGGGACAATGGCTACACCTTC

j_call: TRBJ2-1
v_call: TRBV9
d_call: .
clone_size: .
cdr3_aa: CASSQTGTPQPYNEQFF
cdr3_nt: TGTGCCAGCAGTCAAACCGGGACACCCCAACCCTACAATGAGCAGTTCTTC

j_call: TRBJ2-3
v_call: TRBV24-1
d_call: .
clone_size: .
cdr3_aa: CATRYSVRSTDTQYF
cdr3_nt: TGTGCCACCAGATATAGCGTCCGAAGCACAGATACGCAGTATTTT

j_call: TRBJ2-3
v_call: TRBV27
d_call: .
clone_size: .
cdr3_aa: CASSTVADTQYF
cdr3_nt: TGTGCCAGCAGTACGGTGGCAGATACGCAGTATTTT

j_call: TRBJ2-4
v_call: TRBV10-3
d_call: .
clone_size: .
cdr3_aa: CAISDFGGRKDGNIQYF
cdr3_nt: TGTGCCATCAGTGATTTCGGGGGGCGAAAGGACGGAAACATTCAGTACTTC

j_call: TRBJ2-5
v_call: TRBV20-1
d_call: .
clone_size: few
cdr3_aa: CSARAQGVETQYF
cdr3_nt: TGCAGTGCTAGAGCACAGGGCGTGGAGACCCAGTACTTC

j_call: TRBJ2-1
v_call: TRBV6-2/TRBV6-3
d_call: .
clone_size: few
cdr3_aa: CASSYNPPDEQFF
cdr3_nt: TGTGCCAGCAGTTACAATCCCCCGGATGAGCAGTTCTTC

j_call: TRBJ1-3
v_call: TRBV11-2
d_call: TRBD1
clone_size: .
cdr3_aa: CASSSDRVAIYF
cdr3_nt: TGTGCCAGCAGCTCAGACAGGGTGGCCATATATTTT

j_call: TRBJ2-7
v_call: TRBV28
d_call: .
clone_size: .
cdr3_aa: CASTSEAYEQYF
cdr3_nt: TGTGCCAGCACAAGTGAAGCCTACGAGCAGTACTTC